This entry lists 32 T cell receptor beta chains sequenced from one sample in a study of blood T cell repertoires in COVID-19. Sequencing used immunoSEQ multiplex PCR; TCRdb keeps in-frame clones, though not all of them. The sample carries roughly 260,000 clones, about 90% recorded once. Material for sequencing was PBMCs or T cells enriched from blood (not recorded which). All receptors derive from a human donor in a cohort exposed to, infected with or recovered from COVID-19 (not recorded which). The donor label of this sample is uncertain.

V usage is TRBV9 and J usage is TRBJ2-3; possibly TRBD2 for D (6 bases). The CDR3 has 16 amino acids. Germline CDR1 and CDR2: SGDLS and YYNGEE. The germline V and J ends were trimmed by 4 bases and 3 bases, with 18 bases remaining between them. The CDR3 reads CASSRSGPLATDTQYF. CDR3 DNA: TGTGCCAGCAGCCGTAGTGGTCCCCTAGCGACAGATACGCAGTATTTT. The full variable domain, its missing parts supplied by reference TRBV9 and TRBJ2-3, is DSGVTQTPKHLITATGQRVTLRCSPRSGDLSVYWYQQSLDQGLQFLIQYYNGEERAKGNILERFSAQQFPDLHSELNLSSLELGDSALYFCASSRSGPLATDTQYFGPGTRLTVL.

This clone was seen once. This chain links TRBV7-8 with TRBJ2-2; D may be TRBD1 (5 bases). The CDR3 spans 13 residues. Germline CDR1 and CDR2: SGHVS and FQNEAQ. Trimming removed 2 bases at V and 7 bases at J, with 8 bases between. CDR3 sequence reads: CASSLKGHGELFF. DNA for the CDR3: TGTGCCAGCAGCTTAAAGGGGCACGGGGAGCTGTTTTTT.

The rearrangement links TRBV6-5 to TRBJ1-5; D possibly corresponds to TRBD1 (5 bases). The V end was cut by 0 bases, the J end by 2 bases, with 8 bases between. From germline, CDR1 is MNHEY and CDR2 SVGAGI. CDR3 length: 15 residues. The CDR3 DNA is TGTGCCAGCAGTTACTCCAGGGAAGGCAATCAGCCCCAGCATTTT. Translated: CASSYSREGNQPQHF.

The chain joins TRBV5-1 to TRBJ2-2; D may be TRBD2 (5 bases). V dropped 2 bases and J dropped 5 bases, with 10 bases sitting between them. The CDR3 length is 14 residues. Germline V gene sequence: CDR1 SGHRS, CDR2 YFSETQ. The CDR3 DNA reads TGCGCCAGCAGCTTTCGGGGAGAAACCGGGGAGCTGTTTTTT. It specifies CASSFRGETGELFF.

The chain combines TRBV7-2 with TRBJ1-1, with a possible D match to TRBD1 (5 bases). The germline V and J ends were trimmed by 1 base and 6 bases, with 15 bases remaining between them. The germline V gene has CDR1 SGHTA and CDR2 FQGNSA. The CDR3 spans 15 residues. CDR3 coding DNA: TGTGCCAGCAGCTTAGACCCGGGGCGGGGGGCTGAAGCTTTCTTT. It specifies CASSLDPGRGAEAFF.

The rearrangement joins TRBV30 to TRBJ1-1; D may be TRBD1 (5 bases). The V and J ends lost 3 bases and 0 bases respectively, with 11 bases between them. The CDR3 totals 14 residues. Germline CDR1 and CDR2: GTSNPN and SVGIG (reference sequence). The CDR3, as DNA: TGTGCCTGGAGGTGGTCAGGGATGAACACTGAAGCTTTCTTT. Translated, it gives CAWRWSGMNTEAFF.

The chain carries TRBV9 and TRBJ1-1, with D perhaps TRBD1 (6 bases). The CDR3 has 14 amino acids. V was pared by 3 bases and J by 5 bases, with 14 bases between. The V gene's germline CDR1 is SGDLS and CDR2 YYNGEE. CDR3 loop: CASSATGSGTEAFF. CDR3 nucleotides: TGTGCCAGCAGCGCAACAGGGTCGGGAACTGAAGCTTTCTTT.

The chain recombines TRBV6-6 with TRBJ1-2; D is unresolved. Germline CDR1 is MNHNY and CDR2 is SVGAGI (reference sequence). V gave up 0 bases and J gave up 8 bases, with 10 bases separating them. The CDR3 totals 13 residues. The CDR3 nucleotides read TGTGCCAGCAGTTACTCGGGGAGCGGCGGCTACACCTTC. The encoded protein is CASSYSGSGGYTF.

The chain links TRBV9 to TRBJ1-5; TRBD1 might be the D (5 bases). The CDR3 runs to 15 residues. The ends were cut back, 4 bases at V and 2 bases at J, with 13 bases in the middle. Germline assignment: CDR1 SGDLS and CDR2 YYNGEE. The CDR3 loop reads CASSLSVGGNQPQHF. As DNA, the CDR3 is TGTGCCAGCAGCTTGAGCGTAGGGGGCAATCAGCCCCAGCATTTT. Drawing the rest from reference TRBV9 and TRBJ1-5, the complete variable domain is DSGVTQTPKHLITATGQRVTLRCSPRSGDLSVYWYQQSLDQGLQFLIQYYNGEERAKGNILERFSAQQFPDLHSELNLSSLELGDSALYFCASSLSVGGNQPQHFGDGTRLSIL.

This clone was counted once. The V gene is TRBV10-2, the J gene TRBJ2-7; D is possibly TRBD2 (7 bases). V lost 7 bases and J 3 bases, leaving 10 bases between the germline ends. Looked up from germline, CDR1 is WSHSY and CDR2 is SAAADI. The CDR3 runs to 12 residues. This CDR3 reads CASKGGHYEQYF. The CDR3 DNA is TGCGCCAGCAAGGGGGGGCACTACGAGCAGTACTTC.

The DNA of the CDR3 is TGTGCCAGCAGCTTTCTGTACAGGGGAGTCACTGAAGCTTTCTTT. Its translation: CASSFLYRGVTEAFF. The chain couples TRBV11-2 to TRBJ1-1; 7 bases map to TRBD1. Germline V gives CDR1 SGHAT, CDR2 FQNNGV. CDR3 length: 15 amino acids. V shed 3 bases and J 4 bases; nucleotides not matched to a gene: 8. The variable domain in full, with the rest retrieved from reference TRBV11-2 and TRBJ1-1, is EAGVAQSPRYKIIEKRQSVAFWCNPISGHATLYWYQQILGQGPKLLIQFQNNGVVDDSQLPKDRFSAERLKGVDSTLKIQPAKLEDSAVYLCASSFLYRGVTEAFFGQGTRLTVV.

The V and J genes are TRBV3-1 (or the pseudogene TRBV3-2) and TRBJ2-1; 11 positions agree with TRBD2. Trimming took 0 bases from V and 10 from J; bases not matched to a gene: 5. Germline V gene lookup returns CDR1 LGHDT and CDR2 YNNKEL (reference sequence). This CDR3 is 15 amino acids long. CDR3 sequence: CASSQEWLAGGEQFF. CDR3 coding DNA: TGTGCCAGCAGCCAAGAATGGCTAGCGGGGGGAGAGCAGTTCTTC.

This clone was picked up one time. J is TRBJ1-6 and V is TRBV9; D is unresolved. There are 13 residues in the CDR3. CDR1 is SGDLS, CDR2 YYNGEE, per germline. Deletions cut 4 bases from V and 6 bases from J, with 8 bases between. In DNA form, the CDR3 reads TGTGCCAGCAGCCCCGGTCTTAATTCACCCCTCCACTTT. It codes for CASSPGLNSPLHF.

This chain joins TRBV20-1 and TRBJ1-6; D is unclear. V lost 3 bases and J 1 base, leaving 19 bases between the germline ends. The CDR3 runs to 18 residues. Germline CDR1 DFQATT, CDR2 SNEGSKA (reference sequence). CDR3 nucleotide sequence: TGCAGTGCTAGTTGGAAAGTAGGTCCCGGGTCCTATAATTCACCCCTCCACTTT. Its protein is CSASWKVGPGSYNSPLHF.

The gene calls are TRBV4-1 and TRBJ2-1; 12 nucleotides agree with TRBD2. The CDR3 runs 19 residues. Losses at the gene ends were 2 bases for V and 10 bases for J; bases not matched to a gene: 18. CDR1 MGHRA and CDR2 YSYEKL come from the germline V gene. CDR3 coding DNA: TGCGCCAGCAGCCAATCGAAAGGGACTAGCGGGTGGATCTACCCCGAGCAGTTCTTC. Protein product: CASSQSKGTSGWIYPEQFF.

This clone was detected a few times. The sample carries other DNA sequences with the same CDR3. The rearrangement links TRBV19 to TRBJ2-5; no firm D call. V dropped 4 bases and J dropped 0 bases, with 6 bases sitting between them. This CDR3 region has 13 residues. Per the germline V gene, CDR1 is LNHDA and CDR2 is SQIVND (reference sequence). The CDR3 nucleotides read TGTGCCAGTAGTAGGGCTTACCAAGAGACCCAGTACTTC. Translated: CASSRAYQETQYF.

The chain recombines TRBV19 with TRBJ2-3, with TRBD1 matching over 8 bases. The CDR3 length is 13 residues. The germline V gene has CDR1 LNHDA and CDR2 SQIVND (reference sequence). J was trimmed by 6 bases and V by 5 bases; bases with no gene match: 4. CDR3 sequence reads: CASSGQGPDTQYF. CDR3 nucleotides: TGTGCCAGTAGTGGACAGGGCCCTGATACGCAGTATTTT.

The gene calls are TRBV2 and TRBJ2-5; D gene uncertain. The CDR3 totals 15 residues. Germline-derived CDR1 and CDR2 are SNHLY and FYNNEI. With 1 base removed from V and 2 bases from J, the gap between germline ends came to 11 bases. CDR3 sequence (DNA): TGTGCCAGCAGTGAAGGGGCAGCCAAACAAGAGACCCAGTACTTC. Its translation: CASSEGAAKQETQYF. The full variable domain, its missing parts supplied by reference TRBV2 and TRBJ2-5, is EPEVTQTPSHQVTQMGQEVILRCVPISNHLYFYWYRQILGQKVEFLVSFYNNEISEKSEIFDDQFSVERPDGSNFTLKIRSTKLEDSAMYFCASSEGAAKQETQYFGPGTRLLVL.

The chain is built from TRBV27 and TRBJ1-4, with a possible D match to TRBD1 (5 bases). V lost 6 bases to trimming and J lost 7 bases, with 18 bases between them. Germline values: CDR1 MNHEY, CDR2 SMNVEV (reference sequence). This CDR3 has 15 residues. The CDR3 protein is CASSTNRDFTEKLFF. The CDR3 bases are TGTGCCAGCAGCACCAACCGGGACTTTACTGAAAAACTGTTTTTT.

This chain uses TRBV7-6 with TRBJ1-5; 7 bases line up with TRBD1. Losses at the gene ends were 1 base for V and 0 bases for J; bases not matched to a gene: 15. The CDR3 has 20 residues. Per germline, CDR1 SGHVS and CDR2 FNYEAQ. The CDR3 here is CASSLVPPGQDSYSNQPQHF. Here the CDR3 DNA reads TGTGCCAGCAGCTTAGTGCCCCCCGGACAGGATTCTTATAGCAATCAGCCCCAGCATTTT.

The rearrangement links TRBV5-1 to TRBJ2-2; 8 bases agree with TRBD1. The length of the CDR3 is 15 residues. Germline lookup yields CDR1 SGHRS and CDR2 YFSETQ. The J segment lost 6 bases and the V segment lost 4 bases, leaving 8 bases of the junction unmatched. The CDR3 region is CASSPGQGVSGELFF. In DNA, the CDR3 is TGCGCCAGCAGCCCTGGACAGGGAGTTTCCGGGGAGCTGTTTTTT.

The chain joins TRBV5-4 to TRBJ2-3; TRBD1 is a possible D gene (6 bases). The germline gives CDR1 SGHNT, CDR2 YYREEE (reference sequence). CDR3 length: 13 residues. V was trimmed by 0 bases and J by 4 bases, leaving 6 bases between them. The CDR3 here is CASSLGGPDTQYF. DNA of the CDR3: TGTGCCAGCAGCTTGGGGGGGCCAGATACGCAGTATTTT.

The V gene is TRBV5-8, the J gene TRBJ1-1; 11 positions agree with TRBD1. The CDR3 has 14 amino acids. The germline V gene encodes CDR1 SGHTS and CDR2 YDEGEE. J was trimmed by 4 bases and V by 3 bases; bases with no gene match: 2. CDR3 region: CASSSGTGGTEAFF. CDR3 coding DNA: TGTGCCAGCAGCTCCGGGACAGGGGGCACTGAAGCTTTCTTT.

The CDR3 DNA reads TGTGCCATCTGCCTACGTGTCTCCCAGCATTTT. This codes for CAICLRVSQHF. The rearrangement links TRBV10-3 to TRBJ1-5; D is unclear. In germline, CDR1 is ENHRY, CDR2 SYGVKD. Trimming cost V 8 bases and J 11 bases, with 13 bases left between them. This CDR3 spans 11 amino acids.

The V call is TRBV19, the J call TRBJ1-2; TRBD1 is a possible D gene (5 bases). The germline CDR1 and CDR2 sequences are LNHDA and SQIVND (reference sequence). V was pared by 6 bases and J by 6 bases, with 14 bases between. CDR3 length: 13 amino acids. The CDR3 DNA reads TGTGCCAGTAGCTGGGGAGGGGTAAATGGCTACACCTTC. It specifies CASSWGGVNGYTF.

The rearrangement uses TRBV2 and TRBJ2-3, with 8 bases aligning to TRBD2. Germline values: CDR1 SNHLY, CDR2 FYNNEI. This CDR3 spans 14 amino acids. Unmatched junction bases numbered 8, after V lost 6 bases and J lost 6 bases. The CDR3 here is CASRMAGGPDTQYF. The DNA for the CDR3 is TGTGCCAGCAGAATGGCGGGGGGCCCGGATACGCAGTATTTT. The full variable domain, rest sourced from reference TRBV2 and TRBJ2-3, is EPEVTQTPSHQVTQMGQEVILRCVPISNHLYFYWYRQILGQKVEFLVSFYNNEISEKSEIFDDQFSVERPDGSNFTLKIRSTKLEDSAMYFCASRMAGGPDTQYFGPGTRLTVL.

V and J are TRBV5-1 and TRBJ2-5, with a weak D call TRBD1 (6 bases). The germline V gene has CDR1 SGHRS and CDR2 YFSETQ. V gave up 0 bases and J gave up 0 bases, with 9 bases separating them. This CDR3 is 15 amino acids long. CDR3 sequence (DNA): TGCGCCAGCAGCTTGGGACAGGAGTACCAAGAGACCCAGTACTTC. This encodes CASSLGQEYQETQYF.

This chain connects TRBV15 to TRBJ1-1; 10 bases match TRBD1. The CDR3 runs 17 residues. After removal of 0 bases from V and 5 bases from J, the junction contained 9 bases not matched to a gene. Germline-derived CDR1 and CDR2 are LNHNV and YYDKDF (reference sequence). CDR3 region: CATSRDRGQGLLTEAFF. In DNA form, the CDR3 reads TGTGCCACCAGCAGAGATCGGGGACAGGGGTTGTTGACTGAAGCTTTCTTT.

V is TRBV18 and J is TRBJ2-4; 7 nucleotides agree with TRBD2. V shed 3 bases, J shed 0 bases, and the junction held 8 bases outside the gene matches. The length of the CDR3 is 17 residues. Looked up from germline, CDR1 is KGHSH and CDR2 is LQKENI. CDR3 sequence reads: CASSPSGGSLAKNIQYF. The CDR3 region has the DNA TGTGCCAGCTCACCTTCCGGGGGGTCTCTAGCCAAAAACATTCAGTACTTC.

This sequence joins TRBV5-5 and TRBJ1-5; a possible D gene is TRBD1 (5 bases). CDR3 length: 15 amino acids. CDR1 is SGHKS and CDR2 is YYEKEE in the germline V gene (reference sequence). V lost 4 bases and J lost 1, with 12 bases in between. In DNA, the CDR3 is TGTGCCAGCAGCGGGGGGACCTGGAGCAATCAGCCCCAGCATTTT. It is translated as CASSGGTWSNQPQHF. Full variable domain (rest looked up from reference TRBV5-5 and TRBJ1-5): DAGVTQSPTHLIKTRGQQVTLRCSPISGHKSVSWYQQVLGQGPQFIFQYYEKEERGRGNFPDRFSARQFPNYSSELNVNALLLGDSALYLCASSGGTWSNQPQHFGDGTRLSIL.

A note on this clone: The junction shows a germline mismatch at one end, possibly a read error. The CDR3 reads CASREAGTGGGETQYF. The CDR3 region has the DNA TGTGCCAGCAGGGAAGCCGGGACAGGGGGAGGGGAGACCCAGTACTTC. The chain carries TRBV6-1 and TRBJ2-5; TRBD1 agrees at 11 bases. The CDR3 covers 16 residues. Per the germline V gene, CDR1 is MNHNS and CDR2 is SASEGT.

The J gene is TRBJ1-2, the V gene TRBV7-9; the match to TRBD1 covers 7 bases. V lost 4 bases to trimming and J lost 8 bases; unmatched junction nucleotides: 22. Germline CDR1 is SEHNR and CDR2 is FQNEAQ (reference sequence). This CDR3 is built from 18 residues. This CDR3 is CASSSRPMDRNLGKGYTF. The CDR3 nucleotides are TGTGCCAGCAGCTCAAGACCCATGGACAGGAACCTCGGGAAGGGCTACACCTTC.